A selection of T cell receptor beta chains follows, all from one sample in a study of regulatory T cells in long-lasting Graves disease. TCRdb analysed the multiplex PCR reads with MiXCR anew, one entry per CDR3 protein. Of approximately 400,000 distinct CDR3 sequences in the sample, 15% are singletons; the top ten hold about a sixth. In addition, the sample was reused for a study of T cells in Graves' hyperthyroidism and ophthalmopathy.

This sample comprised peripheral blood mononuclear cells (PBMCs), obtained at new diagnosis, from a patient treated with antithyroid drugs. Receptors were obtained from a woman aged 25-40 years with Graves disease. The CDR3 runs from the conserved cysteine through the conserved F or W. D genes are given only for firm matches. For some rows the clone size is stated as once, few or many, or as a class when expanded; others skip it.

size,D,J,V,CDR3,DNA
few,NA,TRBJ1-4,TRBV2,CASSAGTGPVLNLNEKLFF,TGTGCCAGCAGTGCCGGAACGGGTCCCGTATTAAACCTGAATGAAAAACTGTTTTTT
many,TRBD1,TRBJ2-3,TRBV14,CASSITGGSDTQYF,TGTGCCAGCAGTATTACAGGGGGATCGGATACGCAGTATTTT
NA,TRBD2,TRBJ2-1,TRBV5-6,CASSWGLPFINEQFF,TGTGCCAGCAGCTGGGGACTACCCTTTATCAATGAGCAGTTCTTC
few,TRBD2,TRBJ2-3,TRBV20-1,CSASPLAGVTDTQYF,TGCAGTGCTTCTCCACTAGCGGGAGTGACAGATACGCAGTATTTT
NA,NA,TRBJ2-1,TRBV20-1,CRARNADAYNEQFF,TGCAGGGCTAGGAATGCGGACGCCTACAATGAGCAGTTCTTC
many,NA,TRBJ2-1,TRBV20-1,CSAPRVYNEQFF,TGCAGTGCTCCCCGGGTGTACAATGAGCAGTTCTTC
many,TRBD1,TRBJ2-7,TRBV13,CASSSGQGASYEQYF,TGTGCCAGCAGCTCGGGACAGGGGGCTTCCTACGAGCAGTACTTC
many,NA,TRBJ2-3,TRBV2,CASSARGISDDTQYF,TGTGCCAGCAGCGCTCGGGGGATCTCGGACGATACGCAGTATTTT
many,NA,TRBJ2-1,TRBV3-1,CASSLSLEGGSYNEQFF,TGTGCCAGCTCCCTCTCCTTAGAAGGGGGCTCCTACAATGAGCAGTTCTTC
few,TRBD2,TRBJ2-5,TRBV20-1,CSAVGLAGVQETQYF,TGCAGTGCTGTCGGGCTAGCGGGGGTCCAAGAGACCCAGTACTTC
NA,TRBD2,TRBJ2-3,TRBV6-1,CASSVLDAGGYTQYF,TGTGCCAGCAGCGTCCTTGACGCGGGAGGATATACGCAGTATTTT
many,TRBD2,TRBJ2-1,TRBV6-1,CASSEAGTSGRAYEQFF,TGTGCCAGCAGTGAAGCAGGGACTAGCGGGAGGGCGTATGAGCAGTTCTTC
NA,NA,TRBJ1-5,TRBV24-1,CATSSEGTNQPQHF,TGTGCCACCAGTTCAGAGGGCACCAATCAGCCCCAGCATTTT
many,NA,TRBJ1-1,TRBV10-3,CAISEGEFGEAFF,TGTGCCATCAGTGAAGGGGAGTTTGGTGAAGCTTTCTTT
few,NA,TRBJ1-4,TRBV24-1,CATSDPRRAGGEKLFF,TGTGCCACCAGTGACCCCCGCCGGGCGGGCGGTGAAAAACTGTTTTTT
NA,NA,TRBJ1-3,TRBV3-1,CASSQDPGVWNTIYF,TGTGCCAGCAGCCAAGATCCAGGGGTGTGGAACACCATATATTTT
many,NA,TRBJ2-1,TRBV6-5,CASSYQTRPFQYNEQFF,TGTGCCAGCAGTTACCAGACTAGGCCCTTCCAATACAATGAGCAGTTCTTC
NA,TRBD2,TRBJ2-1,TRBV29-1,CSASTSGSYNEQFF,TGCAGCGCCTCGACTAGCGGCTCCTACAATGAGCAGTTCTTC
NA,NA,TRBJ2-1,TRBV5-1,CASSLSSTIGFNNEQFF,TGCGCCAGCAGCTTATCTTCCACAATAGGCTTTAACAATGAGCAGTTCTTC
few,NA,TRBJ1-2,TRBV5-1,CASSKPDFYGYTF,TGCGCCAGCAGCAAACCGGACTTCTATGGCTACACCTTC
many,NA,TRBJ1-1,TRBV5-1,CASSLAGGTTEAFF,TGCGCCAGCAGCTTGGCCGGGGGCACCACTGAAGCTTTCTTT
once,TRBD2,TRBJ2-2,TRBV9,CASSVVGGGTGELFF,TGTGCCAGCAGCGTAGTCGGGGGAGGGACCGGGGAGCTGTTTTTT
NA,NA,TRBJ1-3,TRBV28,CASSLRYLGQVGSTGNTIYF,TGTGCCAGCAGTTTACGATATCTCGGTCAGGTAGGGTCCACTGGAAACACCATATATTTT
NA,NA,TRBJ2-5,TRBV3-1,CASSQADGQETQYF,TGTGCCAGCAGCCAAGCGGACGGTCAAGAGACCCAGTACTTC
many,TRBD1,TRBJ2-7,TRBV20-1,CSARDRTGRRLTYEQYF,TGCAGTGCTAGAGATCGGACAGGACGGAGGCTGACCTACGAGCAGTACTTC
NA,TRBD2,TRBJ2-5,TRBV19,CASSPRGLAVTETQYF,TGTGCCAGTAGTCCCCGAGGACTAGCGGTAACGGAGACCCAGTACTTC
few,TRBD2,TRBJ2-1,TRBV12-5,CASGLVSRGAGVLGSYNEQFF,TGTGCTAGTGGTTTGGTATCACGAGGAGCGGGAGTTTTAGGCTCCTACAATGAGCAGTTCTTC
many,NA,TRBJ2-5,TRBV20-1,CSASGLGGNQETQYF,TGCAGTGCTAGCGGACTAGGGGGTAACCAAGAGACCCAGTACTTC
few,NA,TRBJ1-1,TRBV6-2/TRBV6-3,CASKQGYTEAFF,TGTGCCAGCAAACAGGGTTACACTGAAGCTTTCTTT
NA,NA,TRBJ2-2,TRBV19,CASSIGAGSVTGELFF,TGTGCCAGTAGTATAGGGGCGGGAAGTGTGACCGGGGAGCTGTTTTTT
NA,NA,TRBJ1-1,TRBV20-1,CSAPPLEGYKTEAFF,TGCAGTGCTCCGCCCCTGGAGGGGTACAAGACTGAAGCTTTCTTT
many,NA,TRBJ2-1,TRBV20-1,CSARDRAGHGDEQFF,TGCAGTGCTAGAGATAGGGCAGGGCACGGCGATGAGCAGTTCTTC
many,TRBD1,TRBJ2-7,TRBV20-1,CSARVLGQVYEQYF,TGCAGTGCTAGGGTTCTAGGACAGGTCTACGAGCAGTACTTC
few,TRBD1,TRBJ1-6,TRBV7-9,CASSFAGGRSPLHF,TGTGCCAGCAGTTTCGCAGGGGGCAGATCACCCCTCCACTTT
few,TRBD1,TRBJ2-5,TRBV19,CASSILGQDQETQYF,TGTGCCAGTAGTATCCTCGGACAGGATCAAGAGACCCAGTACTTC
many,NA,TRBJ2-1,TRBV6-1,CASMGVSDGGNEQFF,TGTGCCAGCATGGGGGTCTCGGACGGGGGCAATGAGCAGTTCTTC
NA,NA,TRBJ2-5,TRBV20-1,CSARDRPSTTVETQYF,TGCAGTGCTAGAGATCGGCCCTCCACGACAGTCGAGACCCAGTACTTC
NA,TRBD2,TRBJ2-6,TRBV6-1,CASTKLAGASGANVLTF,TGTGCCAGCACTAAACTAGCGGGAGCCTCTGGGGCCAACGTCCTGACTTTC
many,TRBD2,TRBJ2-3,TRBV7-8,CATHPRGITDTQYF,TGTGCCACCCATCCGCGGGGGATCACAGATACGCAGTATTTT
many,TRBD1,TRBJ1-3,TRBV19,CASSLRDRTSGNTIYF,TGTGCCAGTAGTCTACGGGACAGGACCTCTGGAAACACCATATATTTT
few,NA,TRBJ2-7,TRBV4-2,CASSQEGQIYEQYF,TGTGCCAGCAGCCAAGAAGGACAGATCTACGAGCAGTACTTC